This TCR beta chain was sequenced during a study of blood T cell repertoires in COVID-19. Study at large: Samples representing acute and convalescent COVID-19 were sourced from the United States, Italy and Spain. T cells, B-cell-depleted T cells, or PBMCs provided the cDNA or gDNA that served as material.

Original processing methods: It was from reference gene primer amplification that nucleated cell counts were estimated. Sequencing was performed with immunoSEQ multiplex PCR; in TCRdb, only in-frame clones are kept and a portion is missing. V and J calls plus clone size are reproduced from that table; the DNA served to infer D and trimming. This table holds about 58,000 clones, 65% to 90% found once. Those enrolled in Seattle joined during active infection and were followed longitudinally afterward. Germline CDR1 is GTSNPN and CDR2 is SVGIG (reference sequence). V was pared by 4 bases and J by 5 bases, with 6 bases of the junction left unmatched. This CDR3 spans 13 amino acids.

Sequencing was done on a sample of peripheral blood. The sequence came from a middle-aged man with COVID-19, enrolled during active disease. V gene TRBV30 combines with J gene TRBJ1-2; 8 bases are a match to TRBD1. The CDR3 reads CAWNAGGDYGYTF. In nucleotides, the CDR3 is TGTGCCTGGAATGCAGGGGGCGATTATGGCTACACCTTC.